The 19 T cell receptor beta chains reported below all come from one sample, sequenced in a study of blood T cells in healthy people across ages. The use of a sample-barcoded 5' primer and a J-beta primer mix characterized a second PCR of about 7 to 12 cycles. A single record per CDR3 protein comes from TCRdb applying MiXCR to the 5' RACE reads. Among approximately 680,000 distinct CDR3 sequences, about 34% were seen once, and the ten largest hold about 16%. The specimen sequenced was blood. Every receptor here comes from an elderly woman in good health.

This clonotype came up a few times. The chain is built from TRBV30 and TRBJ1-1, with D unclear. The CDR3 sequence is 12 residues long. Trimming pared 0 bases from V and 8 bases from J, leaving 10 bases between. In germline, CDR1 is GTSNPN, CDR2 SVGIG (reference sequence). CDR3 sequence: CAWSVVGSEAFF. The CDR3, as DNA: TGTGCCTGGAGTGTTGTCGGTTCAGAAGCTTTCTTT.

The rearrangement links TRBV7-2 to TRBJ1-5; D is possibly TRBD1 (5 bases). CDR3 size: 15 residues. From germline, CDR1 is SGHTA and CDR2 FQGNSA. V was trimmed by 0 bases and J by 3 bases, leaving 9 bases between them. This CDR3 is CASSLAMGTNQPQHF. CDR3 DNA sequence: TGTGCCAGCAGCTTAGCGATGGGGACCAATCAGCCCCAGCATTTT.

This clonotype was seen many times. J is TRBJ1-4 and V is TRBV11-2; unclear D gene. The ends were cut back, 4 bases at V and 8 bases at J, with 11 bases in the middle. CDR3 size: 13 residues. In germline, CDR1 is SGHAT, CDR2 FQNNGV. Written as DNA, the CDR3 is TGTGCCAGCAGCTCAAACAGAGCCGAAAAACTGTTTTTT. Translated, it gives CASSSNRAEKLFF. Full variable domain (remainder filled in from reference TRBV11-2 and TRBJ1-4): EAGVAQSPRYKIIEKRQSVAFWCNPISGHATLYWYQQILGQGPKLLIQFQNNGVVDDSQLPKDRFSAERLKGVDSTLKIQPAKLEDSAVYLCASSSNRAEKLFFGSGTQLSVL.

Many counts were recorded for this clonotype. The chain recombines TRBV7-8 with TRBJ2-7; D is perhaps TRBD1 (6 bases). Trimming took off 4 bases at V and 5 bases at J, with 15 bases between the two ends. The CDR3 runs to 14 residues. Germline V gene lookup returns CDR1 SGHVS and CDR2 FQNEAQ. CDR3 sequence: CASSSRGQINEQYF. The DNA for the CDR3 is TGTGCCAGCAGCTCCAGGGGCCAGATCAACGAGCAGTACTTC.

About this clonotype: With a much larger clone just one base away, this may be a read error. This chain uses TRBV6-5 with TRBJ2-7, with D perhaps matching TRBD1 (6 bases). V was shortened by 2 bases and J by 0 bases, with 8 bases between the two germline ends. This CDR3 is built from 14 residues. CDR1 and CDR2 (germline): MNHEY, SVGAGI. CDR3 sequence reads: CASSYTGISYEQYF. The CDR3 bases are TGTGCCAGCAGTTACACAGGGATCTCCTACGAGCAGTACTTC.

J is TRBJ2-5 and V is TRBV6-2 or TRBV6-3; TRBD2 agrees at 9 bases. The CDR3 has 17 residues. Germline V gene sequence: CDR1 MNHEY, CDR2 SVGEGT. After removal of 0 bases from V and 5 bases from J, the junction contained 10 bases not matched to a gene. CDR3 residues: CASSYSSTTSGRETQYF. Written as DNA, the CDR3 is TGTGCCAGCAGTTACTCGTCGACGACTAGCGGTCGGGAGACCCAGTACTTC.

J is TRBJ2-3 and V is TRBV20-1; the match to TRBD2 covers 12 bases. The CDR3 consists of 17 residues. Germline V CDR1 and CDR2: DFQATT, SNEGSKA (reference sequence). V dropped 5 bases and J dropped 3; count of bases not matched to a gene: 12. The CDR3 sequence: CSASRRLAGEGTDTQYF. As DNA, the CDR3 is TGCAGTGCTTCACGCAGACTAGCGGGAGAAGGAACAGATACGCAGTATTTT.

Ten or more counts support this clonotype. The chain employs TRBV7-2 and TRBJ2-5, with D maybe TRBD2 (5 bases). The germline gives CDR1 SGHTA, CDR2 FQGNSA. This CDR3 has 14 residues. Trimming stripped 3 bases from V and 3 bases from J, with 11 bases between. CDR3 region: CASSFGLSEETQYF. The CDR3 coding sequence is TGTGCCAGCAGCTTTGGACTCTCGGAAGAGACCCAGTACTTC.

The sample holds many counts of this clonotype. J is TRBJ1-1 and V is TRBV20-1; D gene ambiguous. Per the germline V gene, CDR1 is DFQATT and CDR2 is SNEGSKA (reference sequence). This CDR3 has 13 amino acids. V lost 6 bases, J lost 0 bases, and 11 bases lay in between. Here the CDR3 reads CSAPSEMNTEAFF. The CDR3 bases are TGCAGTGCGCCCTCGGAGATGAACACTGAAGCTTTCTTT.

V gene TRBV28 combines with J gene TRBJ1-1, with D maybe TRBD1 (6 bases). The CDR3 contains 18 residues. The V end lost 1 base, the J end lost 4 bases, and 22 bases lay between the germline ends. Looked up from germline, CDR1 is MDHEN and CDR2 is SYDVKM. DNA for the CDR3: TGTGCCAGCAGTTTATCAAGTCCAGGGGTCGTGAGGGTCACTGAAGCTTTCTTT. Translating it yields CASSLSSPGVVRVTEAFF.

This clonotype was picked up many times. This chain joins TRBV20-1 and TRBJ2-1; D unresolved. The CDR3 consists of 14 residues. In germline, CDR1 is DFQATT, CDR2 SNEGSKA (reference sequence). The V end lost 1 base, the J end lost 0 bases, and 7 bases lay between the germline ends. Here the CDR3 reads CSARGVRSYNEQFF. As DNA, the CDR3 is TGCAGTGCTAGAGGCGTTCGCTCCTACAATGAGCAGTTCTTC.

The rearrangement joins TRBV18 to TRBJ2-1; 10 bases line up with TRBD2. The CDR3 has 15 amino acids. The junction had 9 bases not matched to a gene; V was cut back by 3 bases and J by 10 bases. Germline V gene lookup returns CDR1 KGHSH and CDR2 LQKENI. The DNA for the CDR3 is TGTGCCAGCTCACCGAAGCGGGGGGGCCGCCACGAGCAGTTCTTC. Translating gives CASSPKRGGRHEQFF.

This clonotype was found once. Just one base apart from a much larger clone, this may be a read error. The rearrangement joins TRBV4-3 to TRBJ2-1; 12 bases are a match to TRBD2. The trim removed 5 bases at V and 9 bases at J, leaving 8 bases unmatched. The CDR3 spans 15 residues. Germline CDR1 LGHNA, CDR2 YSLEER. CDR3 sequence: CASSALAGGQGEQFF. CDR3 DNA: TGCGCCAGCAGCGCCCTAGCGGGGGGGCAGGGTGAGCAGTTCTTC.

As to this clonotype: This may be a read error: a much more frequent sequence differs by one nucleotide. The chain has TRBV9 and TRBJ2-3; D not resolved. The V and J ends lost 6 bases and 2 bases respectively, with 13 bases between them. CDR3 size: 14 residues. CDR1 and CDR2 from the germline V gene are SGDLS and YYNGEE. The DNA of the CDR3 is TGTGCCAGCAAGGGCACTCGGTACACAGATACGCAGTATTTT. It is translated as CASKGTRYTDTQYF. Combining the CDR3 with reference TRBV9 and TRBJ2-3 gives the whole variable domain DSGVTQTPKHLITATGQRVTLRCSPRSGDLSVYWYQQSLDQGLQFLIQYYNGEERAKGNILERFSAQQFPDLHSELNLSSLELGDSALYFCASKGTRYTDTQYFGPGTRLTVL.

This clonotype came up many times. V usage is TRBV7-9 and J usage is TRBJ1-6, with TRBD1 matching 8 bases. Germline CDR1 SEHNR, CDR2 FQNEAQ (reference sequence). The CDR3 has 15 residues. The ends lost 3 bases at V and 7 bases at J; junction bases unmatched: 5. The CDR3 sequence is CASSFSGQGNSPLHF. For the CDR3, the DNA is TGTGCCAGCAGCTTTTCTGGACAGGGAAATTCACCCCTCCACTTT.

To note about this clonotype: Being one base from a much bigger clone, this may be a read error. Here the CDR3 reads CASSLRDRGLNEQYF. DNA for the CDR3: TGTGCCAGCAGCTTAAGGGACAGGGGGCTCAATGAGCAGTACTTC. The chain carries TRBV7-3 and TRBJ2-7; 12 bases fit TRBD1. J gave up 7 bases and V 1 base, and 5 bases lay outside the gene matches. The CDR3 sequence is 15 residues long. Germline V lookup: CDR1 SGHTA, CDR2 FQGTGA.

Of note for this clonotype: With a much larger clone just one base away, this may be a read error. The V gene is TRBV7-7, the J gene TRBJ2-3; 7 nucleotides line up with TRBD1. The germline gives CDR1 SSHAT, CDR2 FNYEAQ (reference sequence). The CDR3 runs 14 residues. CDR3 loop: CAGSPGDSRDTQYF. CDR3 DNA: TGTGCTGGCAGCCCCGGGGACAGCCGAGATACGCAGTATTTT.

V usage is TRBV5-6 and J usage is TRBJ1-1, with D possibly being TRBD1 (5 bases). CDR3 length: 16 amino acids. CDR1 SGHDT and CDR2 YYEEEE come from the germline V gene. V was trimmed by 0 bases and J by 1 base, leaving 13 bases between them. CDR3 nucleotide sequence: TGTGCCAGCAGCTTGGCGAATCAACAGGAGAACACTGAAGCTTTCTTT. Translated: CASSLANQQENTEAFF.

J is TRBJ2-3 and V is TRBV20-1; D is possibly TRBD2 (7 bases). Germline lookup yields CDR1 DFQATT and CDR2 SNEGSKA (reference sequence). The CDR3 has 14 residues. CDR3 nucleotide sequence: TGCAGGGGGGCCGAGCGGGACGCTCGGGATACGCAGTATTTT. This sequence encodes CRGAERDARDTQYF.